This T cell receptor (beta chain) was retrieved from a study of blood T cell repertoires in COVID-19. On the study more broadly: Some COVID-19 samples were acute and others convalescent; all came from the United States, Italy and Spain.

V lost 8 bases to trimming and J lost 8 bases, with 15 bases between them. Looked up from germline, CDR1 is MDHEN and CDR2 is SYDVKM. This CDR3 has 12 amino acids. This clone was observed a few times. Authors' data handling: Amplification of reference gene primers provided the estimated nucleated cell counts. Sequenced by immunoSEQ multiplex PCR; TCRdb stores in-frame clones only, minus some. The V and J calls and clone size were taken over from that table, and D and trimming were inferred from the DNA. The sample lists about 500,000 clones; roughly 87% were seen once. This study enrolled people aged roughly 18 to 89 from under 25 US geographic areas. Cohorts were based on clinical histories the participants reported.

The receptor comes from a woman aged 18-30 years who had recovered from COVID-19. Source material: PBMCs or T cells enriched from blood (not recorded which). The rearrangement uses TRBV28 and TRBJ1-2; TRBD1 is a possible D gene (5 bases). Here the CDR3 DNA reads TGTGCCAGCTACCTGACAGTTAAGGGCTACACCTTC. Translated: CASYLTVKGYTF.